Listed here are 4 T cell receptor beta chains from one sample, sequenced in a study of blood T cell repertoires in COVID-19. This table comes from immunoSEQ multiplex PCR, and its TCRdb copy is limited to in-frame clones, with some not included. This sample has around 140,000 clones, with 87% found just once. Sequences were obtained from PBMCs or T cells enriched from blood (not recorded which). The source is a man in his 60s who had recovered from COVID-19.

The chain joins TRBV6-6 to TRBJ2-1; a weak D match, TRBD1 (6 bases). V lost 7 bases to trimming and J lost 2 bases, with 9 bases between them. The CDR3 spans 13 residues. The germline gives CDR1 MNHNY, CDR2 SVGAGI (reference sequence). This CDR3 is CASKKGAYNEQFF. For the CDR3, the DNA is TGTGCCAGCAAAAAGGGGGCCTACAATGAGCAGTTCTTC.

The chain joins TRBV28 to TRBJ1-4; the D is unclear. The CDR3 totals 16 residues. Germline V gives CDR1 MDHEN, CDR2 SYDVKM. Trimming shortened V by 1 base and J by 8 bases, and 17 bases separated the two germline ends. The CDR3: CASSLSLPGREEKLFF. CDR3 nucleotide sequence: TGTGCCAGCAGTTTATCGTTACCGGGCCGGGAAGAAAAACTGTTTTTT. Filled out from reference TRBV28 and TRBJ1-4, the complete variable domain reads DVKVTQSSRYLVKRTGEKVFLECVQDMDHENMFWYRQDPGLGLRLIYFSYDVKMKEKGDIPEGYSVSREKKERFSLILESASTNQTSMYLCASSLSLPGREEKLFFGSGTQLSVL.

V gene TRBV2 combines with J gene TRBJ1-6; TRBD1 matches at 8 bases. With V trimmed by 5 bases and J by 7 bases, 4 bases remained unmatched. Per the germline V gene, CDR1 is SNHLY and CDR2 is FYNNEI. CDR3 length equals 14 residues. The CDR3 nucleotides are TGTGCCAGCAGTAGACAGGGGAGGAATTCACCCCTCCACTTT. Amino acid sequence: CASSRQGRNSPLHF.

The CDR3 region is CASSLGRVRGTGELFF. CDR3 in DNA: TGTGCCAGCAGCTTAGGGCGGGTCCGGGGCACCGGGGAGCTGTTTTTT. This sequence joins TRBV7-8 and TRBJ2-2; possible D gene TRBD2, 5 bases. This CDR3 has 16 residues. The V end was cut by 1 base, the J end by 4 bases, with 13 bases between. Germline CDR1 reads SGHVS; CDR2 reads FQNEAQ.